This TCR beta chain was captured by sequencing in a study of PD-L1 blockade in urothelial cancer. Study at large: Patients commenced atezolizumab at some point between 2014 and 2015, and it was given at 1,200 mg intravenously every 3 weeks. A median blood sample held roughly 150,000 T cells and about 78,000 unique TCRs. Points from the study as a whole: Blood clones associated with the tumor expanded more at 3 weeks in durable-benefit patients.

With 0 bases clipped from V and 2 bases from J, the junction kept 7 bases outside the gene matches. Germline CDR1 is SGDLS and CDR2 is YYNGEE. The CDR3 is made up of 16 amino acids. Time point indicated: pretreatment peripheral blood. This clone was detected a few times. As yet, its antigen is unknown. The repertoire was sequenced with immunoSEQ multiplex PCR; TCRdb's copy has only in-frame clones and lacks some. Of tens of thousands of clones listed, 70% to 90% are singletons. The V gene is TRBV9, the J gene TRBJ1-1; 7 bases map to TRBD1. This TCR came from a woman in her sixties with urothelial cancer. The source was PBMCs, collected around atezolizumab (anti-PD-L1) treatment. CDR3 amino acids: CASSVDPLGGNTEAFF. Here the CDR3 DNA reads TGTGCCAGCAGCGTAGATCCTTTAGGGGGCAACACTGAAGCTTTCTTT. The variable domain in full, completed from reference TRBV9 and TRBJ1-1, reads DSGVTQTPKHLITATGQRVTLRCSPRSGDLSVYWYQQSLDQGLQFLIQYYNGEERAKGNILERFSAQQFPDLHSELNLSSLELGDSALYFCASSVDPLGGNTEAFFGQGTRLTVV.